This TCR beta chain was recorded in a study of memory CD4+ T cells and cytomegalovirus serostatus. Assay: immunoSEQ multiplex PCR; the TCRdb copy retains only in-frame clones and omits some. The sample includes about 39,000 clones, roughly 78% seen only once; the top ten take about 0.73%. Overall study findings and caveats: CMV serostatus prediction reached median AUC 0.95, or 0.91 with US-trained model.

The sort gate was single viable CD3+CD4+CD8-CD45RO+ cells for memory CD4+ T cells. Total CD4+ T cells were enriched by CD4 positive selection. Details on this clone: Its antigen is currently unknown.

CDR1 and CDR2 from the germline V gene are SNHLY and FYNNEI. Trimming took off 7 bases at V and 6 bases at J, with 18 bases between the two ends. This CDR3 comprises 14 residues. The chain joins TRBV2 to TRBJ1-1, with D tentatively TRBD1 (5 bases). The receptor was derived from an adult in good health and CMV-seronegative. The sequenced sample consisted of memory CD4+ T cells from blood. DNA for the CDR3: TGTGCCAGCACCTACCCTCGACAGTACCCTGAAGCTTTCTTT. Translating it yields CASTYPRQYPEAFF.